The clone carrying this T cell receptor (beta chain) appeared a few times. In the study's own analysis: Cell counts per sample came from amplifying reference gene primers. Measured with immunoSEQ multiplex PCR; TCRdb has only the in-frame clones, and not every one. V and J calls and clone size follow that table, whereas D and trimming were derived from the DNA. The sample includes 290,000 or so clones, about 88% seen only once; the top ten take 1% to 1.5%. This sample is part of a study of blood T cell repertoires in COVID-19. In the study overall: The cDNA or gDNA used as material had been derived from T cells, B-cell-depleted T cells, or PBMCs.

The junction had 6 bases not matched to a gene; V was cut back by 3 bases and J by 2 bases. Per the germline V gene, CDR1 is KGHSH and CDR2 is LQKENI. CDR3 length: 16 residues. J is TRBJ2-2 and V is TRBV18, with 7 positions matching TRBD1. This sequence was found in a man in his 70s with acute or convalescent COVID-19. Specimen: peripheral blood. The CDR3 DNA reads TGTGCCAGCTCACCTACCGACAGGGCTAACACCGGGGAGCTGTTTTTT. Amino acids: CASSPTDRANTGELFF.